A single T cell receptor (beta chain) is shown here with its context. These data originate in a study of blood T cell repertoires in COVID-19. In the study overall: PBMCs, B-cell-depleted T cells, or T cells were the source of the cDNA or gDNA that made up the material.

Source study methods: Using reference gene primer amplification, nucleated cell counts were estimated. Clones were sequenced by immunoSEQ multiplex PCR, and TCRdb holds only the in-frame ones, with some missing. V and J calls and clone size follow that table, whereas D and trimming were derived from the DNA. The sample carries about 360,000 clones, about 86% recorded once. Germline-derived CDR1 and CDR2 are LGHDT and YNNKEL (reference sequence). This CDR3 comprises 13 residues. Trimming pared 4 bases from V and 7 bases from J, leaving 13 bases between. A Seattle source enrolled patients during active infection and followed them longitudinally.

This TCR derives from a woman in her sixties with COVID-19, enrolled during active disease. Sequencing was performed on peripheral blood. The J gene is TRBJ1-1, the V gene TRBV3-1 (or the pseudogene TRBV3-2); D gene ambiguous. The DNA of the CDR3 is TGTGCCAGCAGCCTAGACCGACAAGGTGAAGCTTTCTTT. Translating gives CASSLDRQGEAFF.